Listed here are 15 T cell receptor beta chains from one sample, sequenced in a study of cytomegalovirus exposure and HLA in healthy donors. Vbeta (60) and Jbeta (13) primers were used in the PCR. Data came from immunoSEQ multiplex PCR; TCRdb stores just in-frame clones and leaves some out. The sample lists some 170,000 clones, 80% to 90% seen once, with around 6.7% in the top ten. Sequencing was carried out using PBMCs. The source of these receptors is a woman in her 30s in good health and CMV-seropositive.

This sequence joins TRBV5-1 and TRBJ1-5, with D unclear. This CDR3 comprises 13 residues. Germline V gene sequence: CDR1 SGHRS, CDR2 YFSETQ. V shed 0 bases and J shed 7 bases, with 8 bases lying between them. CDR3 sequence: CASSLAVAQPQHF. CDR3 bases: TGCGCCAGCAGCTTGGCCGTCGCGCAGCCCCAGCATTTT.

The chain has TRBV7-9 and TRBJ2-1; 7 positions match TRBD1. V lost 4 bases, J lost 6 bases, and 3 bases stayed unmatched. Germline V CDR1 and CDR2: SEHNR, FQNEAQ (reference sequence). The CDR3 runs to 13 residues. CDR3 protein: CASSSTGSNEQFF. DNA for the CDR3: TGTGCCAGCAGCTCGACAGGGAGCAATGAGCAGTTCTTC.

This clone was recorded only once. V gene TRBV9 combines with J gene TRBJ1-4, with TRBD1 as a possible D gene (6 bases). The V and J ends lost 0 bases and 3 bases respectively, with 9 bases between them. The CDR3 length is 15 residues. Germline V lookup: CDR1 SGDLS, CDR2 YYNGEE. The CDR3 is CASSVEDSSNEKLFF. The CDR3 DNA sequence: TGTGCCAGCAGCGTAGAGGACAGTTCTAATGAAAAACTGTTTTTT.

V gene TRBV27 combines with J gene TRBJ1-6; 7 bases are shared with TRBD1. This CDR3 is built from 16 residues. Unmatched junction bases numbered 11, after V lost 4 bases and J lost 8 bases. Germline CDR1 is MNHEY and CDR2 is SMNVEV (reference sequence). The CDR3 reads CASSSTTGLGDSPLHF. The CDR3, as DNA: TGTGCCAGCAGTTCAACGACAGGGTTGGGAGATTCACCCCTCCACTTT.

V is TRBV5-4 and J is TRBJ2-7; TRBD2 matches at 8 bases. Germline V lookup: CDR1 SGHNT, CDR2 YYREEE (reference sequence). The CDR3 contains 14 residues. V gave up 1 base and J gave up 3 bases; unmatched junction bases: 3. The CDR3 coding sequence is TGTGCCAGCAGCTTGTCCGGGACTAGCTACGAGCAGTACTTC. It encodes CASSLSGTSYEQYF.

CDR3 sequence: CASSVGTGAYEQYF. The CDR3 DNA reads as TGTGCCAGCAGCGTAGGGACAGGAGCCTACGAGCAGTACTTC. This rearrangement joins TRBV9 to TRBJ2-7; TRBD1 agrees at 7 bases. V gave up 0 bases and J gave up 2 bases; unmatched junction bases: 2. CDR3 size: 14 residues. Germline lookup yields CDR1 SGDLS and CDR2 YYNGEE.

J is TRBJ2-7 and V is TRBV28; 9 bases are a match to TRBD1. Per the germline V gene, CDR1 is MDHEN and CDR2 is SYDVKM. The ends lost 5 bases at V and 3 bases at J; junction bases unmatched: 8. CDR3 size: 15 residues. CDR3 amino acids: CASSLSDRGLYEQYF. CDR3 nucleotide sequence: TGTGCCAGCAGTCTCTCGGACAGGGGACTCTACGAGCAGTACTTC. Together with reference TRBV28 and TRBJ2-7, the CDR3 gives the full variable domain: DVKVTQSSRYLVKRTGEKVFLECVQDMDHENMFWYRQDPGLGLRLIYFSYDVKMKEKGDIPEGYSVSREKKERFSLILESASTNQTSMYLCASSLSDRGLYEQYFGPGTRLTVT.

The chain combines TRBV21-1 with TRBJ1-5. TRBV21-1 is listed as a pseudogene. This CDR3 comprises 19 residues. In nucleotides, the CDR3 is TGTGCCAGCAAGGCCTTCCGGGATTCACGATTTCCGATCAATCAGCCCCAGCATTTT. Translation gives CASKAFRDSRFPINQPQHF.

This chain joins TRBV5-1 and TRBJ1-1; the D is unclear. The CDR3 is made up of 16 amino acids. Trimming took off 4 bases at V and 1 base at J, with 17 bases between the two ends. From germline, CDR1 is SGHRS and CDR2 YFSETQ. CDR3 nucleotides: TGCGCCAGCAGCCAGACTCTCCTGACCCAGAACACTGAAGCTTTCTTT. Its translation is CASSQTLLTQNTEAFF.

The V gene is TRBV4-3, the J gene TRBJ1-2, with no clear D. The CDR3 is 14 residues long. Germline values: CDR1 LGHNA, CDR2 YSLEER. The ends were cut back, 0 bases at V and 1 base at J, with 6 bases in the middle. This CDR3 is CASSQDTVNYGYTF. CDR3 nucleotide sequence: TGCGCCAGCAGCCAAGATACAGTTAACTATGGCTACACCTTC.

The CDR3 is CASSSKRDRSYEQYF. Here the CDR3 DNA reads TGTGCCAGCAGTTCCAAACGGGACAGGTCCTACGAGCAGTACTTC. The chain links TRBV6-7 to TRBJ2-7; TRBD1 agrees at 8 bases. TRBV6-7 is labeled an ORF, and its function is uncertain. V dropped 4 bases and J dropped 1; count of bases not matched to a gene: 6. The CDR3 spans 15 residues.

The chain combines TRBV7-9 with TRBJ2-5; D is undetermined. The V and J ends lost 3 bases and 4 bases respectively, with 6 bases between them. Looked up from germline, CDR1 is SEHNR and CDR2 is FQNEAQ (reference sequence). CDR3 length: 12 amino acids. CDR3 region: CASSLPGETQYF. The DNA of the CDR3 is TGTGCCAGCAGCTTGCCGGGAGAGACCCAGTACTTC.

The chain carries TRBV5-6 and TRBJ2-7; 8 nucleotides match TRBD1. CDR1 is SGHDT and CDR2 is YYEEEE in the germline V gene. V lost 2 bases and J lost 4; bases outside the gene matches: 14. The CDR3 length is 17 residues. The CDR3 DNA sequence: TGTGCCAGCAGCTTTAAGAAAACAGGGGGAACTTCGTACGAGCAGTACTTC. Amino acid sequence: CASSFKKTGGTSYEQYF. Filled out from reference TRBV5-6 and TRBJ2-7, the complete variable domain reads DAGVTQSPTHLIKTRGQQVTLRCSPKSGHDTVSWYQQALGQGPQFIFQYYEEEERQRGNFPDRFSGHQFPNYSSELNVNALLLGDSALYLCASSFKKTGGTSYEQYFGPGTRLTVT.

The gene calls are TRBV7-2 and TRBJ1-2; the D gene is possibly TRBD1 (5 bases). The CDR3 loop spans 14 amino acids. CDR1 SGHTA and CDR2 FQGNSA come from the germline V gene. Trimming took 0 bases from V and 8 from J, leaving 13 bases between them. DNA for the CDR3: TGTGCCAGCAGCTTAGCGAGCCAGGGAGGCGGCTACACCTTC. Translating gives CASSLASQGGGYTF.

The V gene is TRBV5-4, the J gene TRBJ1-1; D is unresolved. In germline, CDR1 is SGHNT, CDR2 YYREEE (reference sequence). Trimming took 2 bases from V and 8 from J, leaving 16 bases between them. The CDR3 runs to 14 residues. The CDR3 reads CASSLTSRIGEAFF. The CDR3 DNA sequence: TGTGCCAGCAGCTTAACATCTAGGATTGGGGAAGCTTTCTTT.